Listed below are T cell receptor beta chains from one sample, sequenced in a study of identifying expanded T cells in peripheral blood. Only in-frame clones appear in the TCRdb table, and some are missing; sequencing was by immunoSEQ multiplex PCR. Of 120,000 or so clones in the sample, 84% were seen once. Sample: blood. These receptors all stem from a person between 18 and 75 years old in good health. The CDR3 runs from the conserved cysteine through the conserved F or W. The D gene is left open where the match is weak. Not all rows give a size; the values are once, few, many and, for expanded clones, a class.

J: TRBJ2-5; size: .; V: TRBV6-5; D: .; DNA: TGTGCCAGCCACAGGGAGAAGGGGGAGACCCAGTACTTC; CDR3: CASHREKGETQYF
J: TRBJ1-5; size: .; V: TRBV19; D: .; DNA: TGTGCCAGTAGTTTGCGGACCCAGAATCAGCCCCAGCATTTT; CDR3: CASSLRTQNQPQHF
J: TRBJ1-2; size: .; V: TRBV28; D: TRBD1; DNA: TGTGCCAGCAGTTTTGGAGGACCGGGACAGGCGAACTATGGCTACACCTTC; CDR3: CASSFGGPGQANYGYTF
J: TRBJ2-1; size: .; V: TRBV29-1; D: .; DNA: TGCAGCGTTGACTGCCGTTGGTGTAACTATTTAGAAGAGAACAATGAGCAGTTCTTC; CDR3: CSVDCRWCNYLEENNEQFF
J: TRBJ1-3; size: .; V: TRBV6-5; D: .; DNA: TGTGCCAGCAGTACCGGGGGCGGTGGAAACACCATATATTTT; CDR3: CASSTGGGGNTIYF
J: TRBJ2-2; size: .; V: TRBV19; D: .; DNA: TGTGCCAGTAGTATTATGGGAACCGGGGAGCTGTTTTTT; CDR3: CASSIMGTGELFF
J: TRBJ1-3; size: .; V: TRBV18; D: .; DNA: TGTGCCAGCTCACCATTCGATCAAACACCTGGAAACACCATATATTTT; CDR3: CASSPFDQTPGNTIYF
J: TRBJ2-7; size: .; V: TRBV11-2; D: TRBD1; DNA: TGTGCCAGCAGCTTAGGAGGTCGACAGGGGGCTGGTATTAAAGGCGAGCAGTACTTC; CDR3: CASSLGGRQGAGIKGEQYF
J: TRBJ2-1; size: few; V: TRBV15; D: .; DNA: TGTGCCACCAGCAGTATGCGGAATGAGCAGTTCTTC; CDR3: CATSSMRNEQFF
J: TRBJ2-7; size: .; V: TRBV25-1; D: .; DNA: TGTGCCAGCAGTGAATATAGAAAGGCGGCAGGGACCTCCTACGAGCAGTACTTC; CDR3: CASSEYRKAAGTSYEQYF
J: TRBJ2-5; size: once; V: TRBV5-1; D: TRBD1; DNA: TGCGCCAGCAGCTTGGGACAGGGCGGTTTGGGCGAGACCCAGTACTTC; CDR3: CASSLGQGGLGETQYF
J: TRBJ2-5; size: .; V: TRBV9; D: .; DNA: TGTGCCAGCAGCGTACGTTCACCCAGCACACAAGAGACCCAGTACTTC; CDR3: CASSVRSPSTQETQYF
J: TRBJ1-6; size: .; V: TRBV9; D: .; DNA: TGTGCCAGCAGCGTGGGAGACAGGTCACTTGGGACCCTCCACTTT; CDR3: CASSVGDRSLGTLHF
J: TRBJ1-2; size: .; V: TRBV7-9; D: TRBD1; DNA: TGTGCCAGCAGCTTAGCAGGGGGCAGGGGAGACTATGGCTACACCTTC; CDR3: CASSLAGGRGDYGYTF
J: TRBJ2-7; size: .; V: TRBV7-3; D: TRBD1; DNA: TGTGCCAGCAGCTCCCAACAGGGGGCTGGGGAGCAGTACTTC; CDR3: CASSSQQGAGEQYF
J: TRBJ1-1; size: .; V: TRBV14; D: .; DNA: TGTGCCAGCAGCCGGGGCCTCAGCGAGGCTTTCTTT; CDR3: CASSRGLSEAFF
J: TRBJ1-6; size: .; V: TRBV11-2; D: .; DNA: TGTGCCAGCAGCTTAACCGACACGAATAATTCACCCCTCCACTTT; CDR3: CASSLTDTNNSPLHF
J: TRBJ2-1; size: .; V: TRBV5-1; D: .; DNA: TGCGCCAGCAGCTTGTCTCGTTTTGGTTACAATGAGCAGTTCTTC; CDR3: CASSLSRFGYNEQFF
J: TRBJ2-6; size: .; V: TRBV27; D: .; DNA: TGTGCCAGCTGCTCCCCTCCGGGATCTGGGGCCAACGTCCTGACTTTC; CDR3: CASCSPPGSGANVLTF
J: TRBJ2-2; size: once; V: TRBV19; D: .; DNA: TGTGCCAGTAGTATAGGGTCGGGGGTCGGGGAGCTGTTTTTT; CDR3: CASSIGSGVGELFF
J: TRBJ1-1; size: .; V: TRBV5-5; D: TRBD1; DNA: TGTGCCAGCAGCTTGTTAGGACAGGGGGGGAGGAACACTGAAGCTTTCTTT; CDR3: CASSLLGQGGRNTEAFF
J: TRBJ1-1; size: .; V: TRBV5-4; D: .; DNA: TGTGCCAGCAGCCAGGGGCCAGGTAGGAACACTGAAGCTTTCTTT; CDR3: CASSQGPGRNTEAFF
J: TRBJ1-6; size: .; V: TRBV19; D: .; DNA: TGTGCCAGTAGTATCGACAGGAATAATTCACCCCTCCACTTT; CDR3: CASSIDRNNSPLHF
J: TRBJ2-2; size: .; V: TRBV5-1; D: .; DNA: TGCGCCAGCAACCTGGGAGGTGGCACCGGGGAGCTGTTTTTT; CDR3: CASNLGGGTGELFF
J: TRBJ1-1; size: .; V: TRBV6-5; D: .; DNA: TGTGCCAGCAGTTACGAGAAAACTTTCTTT; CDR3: CASSYEKTFF
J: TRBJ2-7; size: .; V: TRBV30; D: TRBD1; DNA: TGTGCCTGGAGTAACAGGGGCGACGGGCCGCAGTACTTC; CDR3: CAWSNRGDGPQYF
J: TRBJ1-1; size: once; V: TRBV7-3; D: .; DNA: TGTGCCAGCAGCTTTTCACTGAACACTGAAGCTTTCTTT; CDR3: CASSFSLNTEAFF
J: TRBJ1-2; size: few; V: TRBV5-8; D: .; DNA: TGTGCCAGCAGCTTGGTGACGGCAGCTAACTATGGCTACACCTTC; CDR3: CASSLVTAANYGYTF
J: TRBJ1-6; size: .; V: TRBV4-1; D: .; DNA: TGCGCCAGCAGCCAGGGGGAAAAGTGGAATTCACCCCTCCACTTT; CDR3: CASSQGEKWNSPLHF
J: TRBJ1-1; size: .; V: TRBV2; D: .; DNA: TGTGCCAGCAACACAGGACCAATGAACACTGAAGCTTTCTTT; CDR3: CASNTGPMNTEAFF
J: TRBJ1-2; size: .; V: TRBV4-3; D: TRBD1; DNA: TGCGCCAGCAGCCCCGCCAGGGGGGTTTTTATTATCGGCTACACCTTC; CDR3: CASSPARGVFIIGYTF
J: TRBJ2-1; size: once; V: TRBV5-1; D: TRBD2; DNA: TGCGCCAGCAGCTTGCGGGGCGGGGGGTCCGACAATGAGCAGTTCTTC; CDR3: CASSLRGGGSDNEQFF
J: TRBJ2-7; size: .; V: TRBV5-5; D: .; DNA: TGTGCCAGCAGCTTGGTCATCTGGAGCTCCTACGAGCAGTACTTC; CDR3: CASSLVIWSSYEQYF
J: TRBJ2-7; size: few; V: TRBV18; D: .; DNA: TGTGCCAGCTCAAGCGACAAGACCTACGAGCAGTACTTC; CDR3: CASSSDKTYEQYF
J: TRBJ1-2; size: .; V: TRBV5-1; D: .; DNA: TGCGCCAGCAGCATCGATGGGGGTCTATTGGACTATGGCTACACCTTC; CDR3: CASSIDGGLLDYGYTF
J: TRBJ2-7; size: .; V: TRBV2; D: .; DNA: TGTGCCAGCAAATATAGTGGACAGTCGGGCGAGCAGTACTTC; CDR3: CASKYSGQSGEQYF
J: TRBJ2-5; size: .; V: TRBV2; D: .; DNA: TGTGCCAGCGAAGGGGCCAGGGGATGGGAAGAGACCCAGTACTTC; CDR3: CASEGARGWEETQYF
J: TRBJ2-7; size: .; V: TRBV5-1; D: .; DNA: TGCGCCAGCAGCTTGGTCCTAGGTCCTACCCTTGGCCCCTACGAGCAGTACTTC; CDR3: CASSLVLGPTLGPYEQYF
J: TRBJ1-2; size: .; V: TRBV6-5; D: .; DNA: TGTGCCGCCGCCAGGGGCTATGGCTACACCTTC; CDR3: CAAARGYGYTF
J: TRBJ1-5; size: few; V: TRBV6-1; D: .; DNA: TGTGCCAGCAGTGAAGCGGACGTAGGGATCAATCAGCCCCAGCATTTT; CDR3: CASSEADVGINQPQHF
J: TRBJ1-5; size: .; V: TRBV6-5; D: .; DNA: TGTGCCAGCAGCCCCGGGGGGTCTGGTCAGCCCCAGCATTTT; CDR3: CASSPGGSGQPQHF